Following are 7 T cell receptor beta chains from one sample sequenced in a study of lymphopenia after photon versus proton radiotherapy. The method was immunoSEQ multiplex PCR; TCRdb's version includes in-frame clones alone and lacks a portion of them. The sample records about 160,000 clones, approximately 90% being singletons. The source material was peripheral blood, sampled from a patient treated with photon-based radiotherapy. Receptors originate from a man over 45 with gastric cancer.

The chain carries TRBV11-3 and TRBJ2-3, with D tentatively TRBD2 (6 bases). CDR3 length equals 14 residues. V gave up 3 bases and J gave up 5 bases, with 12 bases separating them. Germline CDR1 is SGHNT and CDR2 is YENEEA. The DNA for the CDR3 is TGTGCCAGCAGCTTGGGGACTTTTGAAGATACGCAGTATTTT. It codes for CASSLGTFEDTQYF.

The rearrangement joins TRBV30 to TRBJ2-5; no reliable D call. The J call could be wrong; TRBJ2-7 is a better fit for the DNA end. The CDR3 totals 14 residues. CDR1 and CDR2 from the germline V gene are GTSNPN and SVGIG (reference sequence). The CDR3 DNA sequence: TGTGCCTTAACCGCGACACCCCTTTCCTACGAGCAGTACTTC. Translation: CALTATPLSYEQYF.

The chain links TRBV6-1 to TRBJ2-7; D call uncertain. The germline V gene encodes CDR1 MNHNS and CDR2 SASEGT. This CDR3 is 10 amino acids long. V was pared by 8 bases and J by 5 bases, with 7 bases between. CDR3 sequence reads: CASRRNEQYF. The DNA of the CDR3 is TGTGCCAGCCGACGGAACGAGCAGTACTTC.

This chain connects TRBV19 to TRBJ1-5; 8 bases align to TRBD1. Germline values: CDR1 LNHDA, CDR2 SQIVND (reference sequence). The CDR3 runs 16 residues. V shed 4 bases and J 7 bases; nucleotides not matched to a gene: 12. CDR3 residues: CASSRLEDREFQPQHF. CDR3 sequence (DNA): TGTGCCAGTAGTAGGCTTGAGGACAGGGAGTTCCAGCCCCAGCATTTT.

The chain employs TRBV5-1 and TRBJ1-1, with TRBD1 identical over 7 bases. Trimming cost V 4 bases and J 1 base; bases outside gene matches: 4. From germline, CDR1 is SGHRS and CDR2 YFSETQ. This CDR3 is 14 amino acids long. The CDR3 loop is CASSKGAGNTEAFF. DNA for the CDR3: TGCGCCAGCAGCAAGGGGGCCGGGAACACTGAAGCTTTCTTT.

The CDR3 region has the DNA TGTGCCAGCTCCCCTACACTTACGACAGGGTCCAGGACTAATGAAAAACTGTTTTTT. This gives the protein CASSPTLTTGSRTNEKLFF. This chain links TRBV18 with TRBJ1-4, with TRBD1 matching over 7 bases. Per the germline V gene, CDR1 is KGHSH and CDR2 is LQKENI. The ends lost 6 bases at V and 2 bases at J; junction bases unmatched: 18. The CDR3 covers 19 residues.

The CDR3 region is CASSWVWGSGQPEQYF. DNA for the CDR3: TGTGCCAGCAGCTGGGTATGGGGGTCGGGACAACCCGAGCAGTACTTC. The chain has TRBV5-8 and TRBJ2-7; maybe TRBD1 (6 bases). V lost 3 bases and J lost 6, with 22 bases in between. CDR1 and CDR2 (germline): SGHTS, YDEGEE. This CDR3 has 16 residues.